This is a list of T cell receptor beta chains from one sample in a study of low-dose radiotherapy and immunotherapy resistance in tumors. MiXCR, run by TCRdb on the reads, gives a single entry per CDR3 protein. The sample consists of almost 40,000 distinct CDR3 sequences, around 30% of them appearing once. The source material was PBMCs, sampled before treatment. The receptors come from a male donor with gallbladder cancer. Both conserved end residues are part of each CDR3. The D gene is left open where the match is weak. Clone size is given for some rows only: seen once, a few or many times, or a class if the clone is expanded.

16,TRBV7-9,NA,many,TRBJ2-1,TGTGCCAGCAGCCTCGGGGCCGGACTCTGGGACAATGAGCAGTTCTTC,CASSLGAGLWDNEQFF
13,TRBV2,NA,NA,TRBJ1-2,TGTGCCAGCAGGGGAGACGGGAACTATGGCTACACCTTC,CASRGDGNYGYTF
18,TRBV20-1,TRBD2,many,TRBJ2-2,TGCAGTGCCAGAACCGGGACTAGCGGGATGGCGAACACCGGGGAGCTGTTTTTT,CSARTGTSGMANTGELFF
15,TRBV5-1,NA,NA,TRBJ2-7,TGCGCCAGCAGCTTCCCGAATGGACAGTCCTACGAGCAGTACTTC,CASSFPNGQSYEQYF
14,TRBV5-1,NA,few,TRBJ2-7,TGCGCCAGCAGCTTGGCCTCGGACTCCTACGAGCAGTACTTC,CASSLASDSYEQYF
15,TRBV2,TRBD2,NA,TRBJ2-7,TGTGCCAGCAGTCCCACTAGCGGGAGGACCTACGAGCAGTACTTC,CASSPTSGRTYEQYF
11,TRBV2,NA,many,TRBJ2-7,TGTGCCAGCAGTGCCACCTACGAGCAGTACTTC,CASSATYEQYF
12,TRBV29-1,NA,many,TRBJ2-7,TGCAGCGCCCGCGAACAGGGAAACGAGCAGTACTTC,CSAREQGNEQYF
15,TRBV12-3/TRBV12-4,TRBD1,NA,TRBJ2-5,TGTGCCAGCAGTCCCGGGACAGGGAGACAAGAGACCCAGTACTTC,CASSPGTGRQETQYF
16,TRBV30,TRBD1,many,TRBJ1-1,TGTGCCTGGAGTCCCACGGACAGGGGACGGTGGACTGAAGCTTTCTTT,CAWSPTDRGRWTEAFF
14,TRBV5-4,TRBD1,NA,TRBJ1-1,TGTGCCAGCAGCCTAGGGACAGCGGACACTGAAGCTTTCTTT,CASSLGTADTEAFF
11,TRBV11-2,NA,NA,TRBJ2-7,TGTGCCAGCAGCTTAGGCGTCGAGCAGTACTTC,CASSLGVEQYF
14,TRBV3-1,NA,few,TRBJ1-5,TGTGCCAGCAGCCAAGCACAGTTCAATCAGCCCCAGCATTTT,CASSQAQFNQPQHF
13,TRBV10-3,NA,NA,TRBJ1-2,TGTGCCATCAGTGACCGACAGATCCGGGGCTACACCTTC,CAISDRQIRGYTF
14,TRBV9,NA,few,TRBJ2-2,NA,CASSVGNTGELFFF
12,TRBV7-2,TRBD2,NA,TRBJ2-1,TGTGCCAGCAGCTTAATAGCGGGAGGCTCGTTCTTC,CASSLIAGGSFF
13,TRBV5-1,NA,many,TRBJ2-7,TGCGCCAGCAGCTCGACAGGAGGCTACGAGCAGTACTTC,CASSSTGGYEQYF
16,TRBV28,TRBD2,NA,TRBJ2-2,TGTGCCAGCAGTTTGAATGCGGGAGTAGGTACCGGGGAGCTGTTTTTT,CASSLNAGVGTGELFF
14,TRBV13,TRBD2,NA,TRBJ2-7,TGTGCCAGCAGGGGACTAGCAGGGTACTACGAGCAGTACTTC,CASRGLAGYYEQYF
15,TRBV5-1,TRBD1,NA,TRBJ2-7,TGCGCCAGCAGCTTGGTTGACAGGGACTCCTACGAGCAGTACTTC,CASSLVDRDSYEQYF
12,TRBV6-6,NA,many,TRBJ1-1,TGTGCCAGCGGCAGATCCCAATATGAAGCTTTCTTT,CASGRSQYEAFF
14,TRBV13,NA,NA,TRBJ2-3,TGTGCCAGCAGTGAAATGACAGGCAGAGATACGCAGTATTTT,CASSEMTGRDTQYF
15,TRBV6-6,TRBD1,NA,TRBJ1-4,TGTGCCAGCAGTTACTCGGCAGGGGGGAATGAAAAACTGTTTTTT,CASSYSAGGNEKLFF
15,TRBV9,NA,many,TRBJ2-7,TGTGCCAGCAGCGTAGTGGGGGAGTCGTCTTACGAGCAGTACTTC,CASSVVGESSYEQYF
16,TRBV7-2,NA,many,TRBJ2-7,TGTGCCAGCAGCCCATCCCCCGGGACGCTGGGCTACGAGCAGTACTTC,CASSPSPGTLGYEQYF
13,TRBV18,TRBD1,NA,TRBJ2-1,TGTGCCAGCTCCCCGGACAGGGTCAATGAGCAGTTCTTC,CASSPDRVNEQFF
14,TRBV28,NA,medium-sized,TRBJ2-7,TGTGCCAGCAGTACGCAGGCAATCTCCTACGAGCAGTACTTC,CASSTQAISYEQYF